This T cell receptor beta chain appears in the sequencing data of a study of technical replicates of blood from a handful of donors. Assay used: immunoSEQ multiplex PCR; TCRdb lists only in-frame clones, some missing. The sample has some 60,000 clones, about 94% seen once; the top ten hold under 3%. This CDR3 comprises 13 residues. Germline assignment: CDR1 SGHTA and CDR2 FQGNSA. Between the trimmed V and J ends, which lost 5 bases and 3 bases, there was a span of 11 bases. This TCR came from a human donor in good health. Some clones in this sample may be carry-over from other donors' samples. Sequences were obtained from PBMCs. The chain recombines TRBV7-2 with TRBJ2-7; D is possibly TRBD2 (5 bases). The CDR3 is CASSPEGFYEQYF. The DNA of the CDR3 is TGTGCCAGCAGCCCAGAGGGATTCTACGAGCAGTACTTC.